Listed below are T cell receptor beta chains from one sample, sequenced in a study of T cell clonotyping in hematopoietic cell transplantation. The assay was immunoSEQ multiplex PCR, and TCRdb's table has in-frame clones only and misses some. The sample records about 80,000 clones, 95% to 97% being singletons. Sequenced material: peripheral blood mononuclear cells, taken before stem cell transplant. All receptors derive from a woman aged 45 to 65 with acute myeloid leukemia. Some clones in this sample may be carry-over from other donors' samples. The CDR3 runs from the conserved cysteine through the conserved F or W. A D gene is named only where the DNA matches it firmly. Only some rows state a clone size, as once, few, many or a class for expanded clones.

-	TRBV14	-	TRBJ2-7	TGTGCCAGCAGCCACACACCCTACGAGCAGTACTTC	CASSHTPYEQYF
-	TRBV5-1	TRBD1	TRBJ1-1	TGCGCCAGCAGCCTTGGACAGGGAAGGTGGACTGAAGCTTTCTTT	CASSLGQGRWTEAFF
-	TRBV28	-	TRBJ2-7	TGTGCCAGCAGTTTAGGCTCCTGGAAAGGGGACGAGCAGTACTTC	CASSLGSWKGDEQYF
-	TRBV7-9	TRBD1	TRBJ1-2	TGTGCCAGCAGCTCGTGGGACAGGGGGCGTTCCGGGGGCTACACCTTC	CASSSWDRGRSGGYTF
-	TRBV2	TRBD1	TRBJ2-5	TGTGCCAGCAGAGCCGGGACAGGGGTTGAGACCCAGTACTTC	CASRAGTGVETQYF
-	TRBV7-2	-	TRBJ2-7	TGTGCCAGCAGCTTAGTAGGGTTCTCCTACGAGCAGTACTTC	CASSLVGFSYEQYF
-	TRBV5-1	TRBD2	TRBJ2-7	TGCGCCAGCAGCAGCGGACTAGCGGGGTTTGCCTACGAGCAGTACTTC	CASSSGLAGFAYEQYF
-	TRBV11-2	TRBD1	TRBJ2-1	TGTGCCAGCAGCGCCTCGTGGGACAGGGAGAGATGGTTCTTC	CASSASWDRERWFF
-	TRBV10-1	-	TRBJ1-1	TGCGCCAGCAGTGAGTCGGGGACTAGGACGGCTGAAGCTTTCTTT	CASSESGTRTAEAFF
-	TRBV30	-	TRBJ1-5	TGTGCCTGGAGTGTCAGTTATAGCAATCAGCCCCAGCATTTT	CAWSVSYSNQPQHF
-	TRBV6-1	TRBD1	TRBJ1-2	TGTGCCAGCAGTGAACCCGGGACAGGATATGGCTACACCTTC	CASSEPGTGYGYTF
-	TRBV28	-	TRBJ1-1	TGTGCCAGCAGCTGGGAAATGAACACTGAAGCTTTCTTT	CASSWEMNTEAFF
-	TRBV6-5	-	TRBJ2-2	TGTGCCAGCAGTTACGGCCGTGGCACCGGGGAGCTGTTTTTT	CASSYGRGTGELFF
-	TRBV5-8	-	TRBJ2-1	TGTGCCAGCAGCTTGGTGGACGGTACCTACAATGAGCAGTTCTTC	CASSLVDGTYNEQFF
-	TRBV7-6	-	TRBJ2-7	TGTGCCAGCAGCTTAGGAACCTACGAGCAGTACTTC	CASSLGTYEQYF
-	TRBV30	-	TRBJ1-1	TGTGCCTGGAGTGCTACGATTCTGGAAGCTTTCTTT	CAWSATILEAFF
-	TRBV30	-	TRBJ1-5	TGTGCCTGGAGCCGGGAAGGGAATCAGCCCCAGCATTTT	CAWSREGNQPQHF
-	TRBV5-1	TRBD1	TRBJ1-2	TGCGCCAGCAGCTTGGAAGGGGGCAGGGACTATGGCTACACCTTC	CASSLEGGRDYGYTF
-	TRBV6-5	-	TRBJ2-1	TGTGCCAGCAGTTACTCGAGAGTGGGGGGCGAGCAGTTCTTC	CASSYSRVGGEQFF
once	TRBV9	TRBD2	TRBJ2-1	TGTGCCAGCAGCGTTCTAGCGGGGGACGTTAATGAGCAGTTCTTC	CASSVLAGDVNEQFF
-	TRBV6-1	-	TRBJ1-1	TGTGCCAGCAGATCAACAGGGAACTGGAACACTGAAGCTTTCTTT	CASRSTGNWNTEAFF
-	TRBV2	-	TRBJ2-7	TGTGCCAGCAGTGACGGCCAGTATCCCTACGAGCAGTACTTC	CASSDGQYPYEQYF
-	TRBV6-5	-	TRBJ1-2	TGTGCCAGCAGTACGGGGAGGGAAGGGAGCGGCTACACCTTC	CASSTGREGSGYTF
-	TRBV19	-	TRBJ1-6	TGTGCCAGCCGTCGCGGGGGCTCCTATAATTCACCCCTCCACTTT	CASRRGGSYNSPLHF
-	TRBV7-9	-	TRBJ1-1	TGTGCCAGCAGCTTAGACATAACTGAAGCTTTCTTT	CASSLDITEAFF
-	TRBV11-2	TRBD1	TRBJ2-7	TGTGCCAGCAGCTTAGTGGGACAGGGCTACGAGCAGTACTTC	CASSLVGQGYEQYF
-	TRBV9	-	TRBJ2-6	TGTGCCAGCAGCGTAGAGGTCGCCGGGGCCAACGTCCTGACTTTC	CASSVEVAGANVLTF
-	TRBV28	TRBD2	TRBJ2-5	TGTGCCAGCAGTTCGCGGGAGCCCCAGACCCAGTACTTC	CASSSREPQTQYF